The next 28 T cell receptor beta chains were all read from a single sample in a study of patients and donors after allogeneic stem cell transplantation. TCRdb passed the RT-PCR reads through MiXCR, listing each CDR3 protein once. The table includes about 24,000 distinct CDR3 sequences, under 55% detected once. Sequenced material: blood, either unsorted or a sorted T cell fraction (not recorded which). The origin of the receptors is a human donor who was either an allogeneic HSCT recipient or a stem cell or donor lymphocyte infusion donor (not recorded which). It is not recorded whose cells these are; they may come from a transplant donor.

The CDR3 nucleotides are TGTGCCAGCAGACAAACAGGGGTTAACTATGGCTACACCTTC. Translating it yields CASRQTGVNYGYTF. The V and J genes are TRBV12-3 or TRBV12-4 and TRBJ1-2, with 7 bases matching TRBD1. The CDR3 covers 14 residues. Trimming cost V 6 bases and J 1 base; bases outside gene matches: 5.

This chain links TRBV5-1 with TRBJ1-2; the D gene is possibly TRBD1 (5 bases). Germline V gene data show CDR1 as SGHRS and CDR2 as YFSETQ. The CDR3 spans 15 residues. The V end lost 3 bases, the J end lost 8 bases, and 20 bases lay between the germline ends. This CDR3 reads CASSSDPGTAGGYTF. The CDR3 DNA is TGCGCCAGCAGCTCGGACCCCGGGACCGCGGGAGGCTACACCTTC.

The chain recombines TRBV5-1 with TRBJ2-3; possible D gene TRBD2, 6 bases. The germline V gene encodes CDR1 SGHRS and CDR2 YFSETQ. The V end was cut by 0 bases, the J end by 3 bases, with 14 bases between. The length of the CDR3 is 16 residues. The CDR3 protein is CASSLDAGPLTDTQYF. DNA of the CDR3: TGCGCCAGCAGCTTGGACGCGGGACCCCTTACAGATACGCAGTATTTT.

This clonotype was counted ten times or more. CDR3 sequence reads: CASSLGGTVNSPLHF. CDR3 nucleotide sequence: TGTGCCAGCAGTTTAGGAGGCACCGTTAATTCACCCCTCCACTTT. The chain recombines TRBV12-3 or TRBV12-4 with TRBJ1-6; D not certain. The CDR3 is 15 amino acids. Trimming took off 1 base at V and 6 bases at J, with 10 bases between the two ends.

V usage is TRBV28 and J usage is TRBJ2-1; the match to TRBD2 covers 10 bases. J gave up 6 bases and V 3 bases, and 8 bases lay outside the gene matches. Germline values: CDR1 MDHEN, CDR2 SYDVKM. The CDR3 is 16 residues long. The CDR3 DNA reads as TGTGCCAGCAGTTTCGAACTAGCGGGACTGAGCAATGAGCAGTTCTTC. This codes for CASSFELAGLSNEQFF.

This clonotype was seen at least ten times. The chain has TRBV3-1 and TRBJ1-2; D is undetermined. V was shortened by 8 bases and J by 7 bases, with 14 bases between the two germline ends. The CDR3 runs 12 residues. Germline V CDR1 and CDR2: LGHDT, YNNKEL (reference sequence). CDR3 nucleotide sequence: TGTGCCAGCGCCCATAGCGAAGTTGGCTACACCTTC. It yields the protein CASAHSEVGYTF.

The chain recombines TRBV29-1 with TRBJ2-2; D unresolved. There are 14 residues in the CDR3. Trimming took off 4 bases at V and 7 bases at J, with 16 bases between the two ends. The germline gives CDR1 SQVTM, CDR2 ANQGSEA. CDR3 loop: CSVGRRLDGGELFF. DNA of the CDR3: TGCAGCGTTGGCCGACGACTCGACGGCGGGGAGCTGTTTTTT.

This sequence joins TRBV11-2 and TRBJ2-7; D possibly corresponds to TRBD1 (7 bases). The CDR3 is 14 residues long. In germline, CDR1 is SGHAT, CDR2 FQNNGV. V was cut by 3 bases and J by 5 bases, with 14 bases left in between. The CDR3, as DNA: TGTGCCAGCAGCTTTATTCAGGGGGGCGACGAGCAGTACTTC. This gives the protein CASSFIQGGDEQYF.

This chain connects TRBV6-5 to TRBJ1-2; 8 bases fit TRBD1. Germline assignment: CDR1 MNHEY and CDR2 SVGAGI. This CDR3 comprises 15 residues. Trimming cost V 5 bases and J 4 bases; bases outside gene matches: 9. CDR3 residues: CASSRQGSNSYGYTF. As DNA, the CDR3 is TGTGCCAGCAGTCGACAGGGGTCCAACTCCTATGGCTACACCTTC.

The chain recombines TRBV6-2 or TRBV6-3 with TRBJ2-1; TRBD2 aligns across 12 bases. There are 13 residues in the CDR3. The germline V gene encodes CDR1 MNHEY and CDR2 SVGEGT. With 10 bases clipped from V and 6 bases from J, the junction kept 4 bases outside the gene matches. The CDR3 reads CATGLAGSNEQFF. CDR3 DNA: TGTGCCACCGGACTAGCGGGGTCCAATGAGCAGTTCTTC.

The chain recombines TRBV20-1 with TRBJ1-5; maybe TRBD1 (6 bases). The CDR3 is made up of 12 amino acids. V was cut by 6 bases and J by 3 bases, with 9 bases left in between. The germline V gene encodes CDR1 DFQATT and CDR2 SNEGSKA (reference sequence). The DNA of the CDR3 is TGCAGTGCCACAGGGCCCAATCAGCCCCAGCATTTT. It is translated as CSATGPNQPQHF.

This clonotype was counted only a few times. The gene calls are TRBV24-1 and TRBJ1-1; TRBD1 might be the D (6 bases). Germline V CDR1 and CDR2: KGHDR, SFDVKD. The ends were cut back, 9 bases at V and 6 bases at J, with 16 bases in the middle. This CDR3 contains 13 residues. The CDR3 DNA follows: TGTGCCACCCGCCCTACAGGGAGGGCTGAAGCTTTCTTT. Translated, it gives CATRPTGRAEAFF.

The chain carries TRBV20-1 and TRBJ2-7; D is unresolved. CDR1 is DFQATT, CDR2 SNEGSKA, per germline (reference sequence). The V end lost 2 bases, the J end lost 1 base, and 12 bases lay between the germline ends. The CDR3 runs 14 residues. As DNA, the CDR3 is TGCAGTGCTAGACTTCTCGTCATTTCCTACGAGCAGTACTTC. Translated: CSARLLVISYEQYF.

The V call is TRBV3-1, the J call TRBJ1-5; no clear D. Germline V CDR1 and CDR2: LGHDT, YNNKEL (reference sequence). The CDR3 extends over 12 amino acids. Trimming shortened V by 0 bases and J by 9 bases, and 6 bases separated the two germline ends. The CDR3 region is CASSQDLGPQHF. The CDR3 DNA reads TGTGCCAGCAGCCAAGATCTGGGGCCCCAGCATTTT.

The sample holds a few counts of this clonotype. The CDR3 here is CASSLDRPGTYGYTF. CDR3 in DNA: TGCGCCAGCAGCTTGGATCGTCCAGGGACCTATGGCTACACCTTC. The genes are TRBV5-1 and TRBJ1-2, with TRBD1 as a possible D gene (5 bases). V was clipped by 0 bases and J by 4 bases, with 13 bases between them. This CDR3 comprises 15 residues. CDR1 is SGHRS and CDR2 is YFSETQ in the germline V gene.

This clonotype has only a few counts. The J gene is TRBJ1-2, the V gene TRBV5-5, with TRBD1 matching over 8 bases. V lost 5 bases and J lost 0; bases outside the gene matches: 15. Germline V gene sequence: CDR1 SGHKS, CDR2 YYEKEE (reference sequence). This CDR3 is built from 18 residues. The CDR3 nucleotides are TGTGCCAGCAGTCCTATCGTTGGACAGGGCTTCTCTAACTATGGCTACACCTTC. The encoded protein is CASSPIVGQGFSNYGYTF.

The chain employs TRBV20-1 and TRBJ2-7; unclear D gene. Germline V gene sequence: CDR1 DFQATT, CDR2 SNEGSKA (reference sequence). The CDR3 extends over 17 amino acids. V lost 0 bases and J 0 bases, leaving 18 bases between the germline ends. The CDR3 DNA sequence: TGCAGTGCTAGAGATCCGTTTGATCAGCAACGCTCCTACGAGCAGTACTTC. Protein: CSARDPFDQQRSYEQYF.

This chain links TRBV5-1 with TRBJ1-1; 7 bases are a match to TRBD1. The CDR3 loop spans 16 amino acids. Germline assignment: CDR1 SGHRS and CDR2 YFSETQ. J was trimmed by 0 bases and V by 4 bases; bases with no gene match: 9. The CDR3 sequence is CASSPRTGTMNTEAFF. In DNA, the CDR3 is TGCGCCAGCAGCCCACGGACAGGAACCATGAACACTGAAGCTTTCTTT.

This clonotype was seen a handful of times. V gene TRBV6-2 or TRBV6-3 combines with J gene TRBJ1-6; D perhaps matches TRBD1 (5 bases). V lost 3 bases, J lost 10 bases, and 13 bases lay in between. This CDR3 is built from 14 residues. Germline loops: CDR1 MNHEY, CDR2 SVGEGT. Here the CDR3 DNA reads TGTGCCAGCAGTTATTGGCAGGGTGGATCACCCCTCCACTTT. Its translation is CASSYWQGGSPLHF.

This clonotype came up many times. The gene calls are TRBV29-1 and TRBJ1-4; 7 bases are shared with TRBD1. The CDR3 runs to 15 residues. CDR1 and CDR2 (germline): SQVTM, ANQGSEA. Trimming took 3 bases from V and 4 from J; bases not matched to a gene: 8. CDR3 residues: CSVDLPGTVNEKLFF. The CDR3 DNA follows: TGCAGCGTTGATTTACCCGGGACAGTTAATGAAAAACTGTTTTTT.

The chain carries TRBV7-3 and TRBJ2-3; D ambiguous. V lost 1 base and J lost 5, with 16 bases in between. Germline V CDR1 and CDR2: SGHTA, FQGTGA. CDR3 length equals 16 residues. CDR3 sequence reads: CASSLNTQDLVDTQYF. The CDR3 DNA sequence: TGTGCCAGCAGCTTAAATACTCAAGACCTCGTAGATACGCAGTATTTT.

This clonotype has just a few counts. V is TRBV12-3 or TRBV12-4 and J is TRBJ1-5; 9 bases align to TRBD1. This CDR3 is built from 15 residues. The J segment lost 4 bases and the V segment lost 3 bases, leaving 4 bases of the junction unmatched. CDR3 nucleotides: TGTGCCAGCAGTTTCGCCGGGACAGGGAATCAGCCCCAGCATTTT. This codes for CASSFAGTGNQPQHF.

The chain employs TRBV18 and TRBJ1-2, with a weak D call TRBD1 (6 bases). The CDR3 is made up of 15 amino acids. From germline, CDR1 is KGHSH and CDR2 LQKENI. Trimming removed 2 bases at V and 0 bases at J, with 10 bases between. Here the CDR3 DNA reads TGTGCCAGCTCACCAGGGACACAAACTAACTATGGCTACACCTTC. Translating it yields CASSPGTQTNYGYTF.

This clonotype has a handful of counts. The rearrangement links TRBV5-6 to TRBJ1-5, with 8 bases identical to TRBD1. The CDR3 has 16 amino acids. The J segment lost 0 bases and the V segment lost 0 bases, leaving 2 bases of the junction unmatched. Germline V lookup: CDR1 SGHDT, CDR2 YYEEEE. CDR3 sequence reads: CASSLAGGYSNQPQHF. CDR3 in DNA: TGTGCCAGCAGCTTGGCAGGGGGCTATAGCAATCAGCCCCAGCATTTT.

The CDR3 loop reads CSAREPGRKNQPQHF. Written as DNA, the CDR3 is TGCAGTGCTAGAGAGCCAGGGCGGAAGAATCAGCCCCAGCATTTT. The rearrangement uses TRBV20-1 and TRBJ1-5; tentatively, D is TRBD1 (5 bases). Trimming pared 0 bases from V and 4 bases from J, leaving 13 bases between. From germline, CDR1 is DFQATT and CDR2 SNEGSKA (reference sequence). CDR3 size: 15 residues.

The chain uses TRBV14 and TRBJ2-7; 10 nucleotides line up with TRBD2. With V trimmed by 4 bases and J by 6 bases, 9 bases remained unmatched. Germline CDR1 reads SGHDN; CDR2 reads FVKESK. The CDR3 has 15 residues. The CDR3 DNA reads TGTGCCAGCAGCCTCGGACTAGCGGTGAGTCTCGAGCAGTACTTC. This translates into CASSLGLAVSLEQYF.

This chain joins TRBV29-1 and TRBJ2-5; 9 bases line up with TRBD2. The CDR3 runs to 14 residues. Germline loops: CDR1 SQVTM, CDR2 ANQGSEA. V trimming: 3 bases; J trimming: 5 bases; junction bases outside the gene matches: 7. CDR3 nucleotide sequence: TGCAGCGTTGATCGGCGGGAGGGCCCGGAGACCCAGTACTTC. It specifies CSVDRREGPETQYF.

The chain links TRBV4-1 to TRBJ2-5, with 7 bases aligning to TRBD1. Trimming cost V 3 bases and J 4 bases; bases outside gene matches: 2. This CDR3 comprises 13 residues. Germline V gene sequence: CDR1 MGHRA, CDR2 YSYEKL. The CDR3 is CASSHYRGETQYF. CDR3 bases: TGCGCCAGCAGCCACTACAGGGGAGAGACCCAGTACTTC.